These T cell receptor beta chains were read from a single sample in a study of graft-versus-host responses after intestinal transplantation. No cognate antigen is known for these TCRs. Some clones are missing from TCRdb's copy, which holds only in-frame ones; the method was immunoSEQ multiplex PCR. The sample holds some 150,000 clones, about nine tenths seen once. The material sequenced was unstimulated CD4+ T cells sorted from spleen or lymph node cells, taken before intestinal transplant. These receptors came from a human donor who received an intestinal transplant. The CDR3 runs from the conserved cysteine through the conserved F or W. Each record gives: clone size, D gene, J gene, V gene, CDR3 DNA, CDR3 protein. The D gene is left open where the match is weak. The listing skips clone size in some rows; elsewhere it reads once, few, many or a size class.

. . TRBJ2-7 TRBV28 TGTGCCAGCCAGGGGCGCTACGAGCAGTACTTC CASQGRYEQYF
. TRBD1 TRBJ2-4 TRBV6-5 TGTGCCAGCAAAAAGACAGGGGCCAAAAACATTCAGTACTTC CASKKTGAKNIQYF
. TRBD2 TRBJ2-7 TRBV5-1 TGCGCCAGCAGCCCCCGGACTAGCGGGGGCTACGAGCAGTACTTC CASSPRTSGGYEQYF
. TRBD2 TRBJ2-5 TRBV9 TGTGCCAGCAGCGTCGGGCTAGCGGGAGAGACCCAGTACTTC CASSVGLAGETQYF
. . TRBJ1-2 TRBV20-1 TGCAGTGCCCCAACAACCTATGGCTACACCTTC CSAPTTYGYTF
. . TRBJ1-1 TRBV7-6 TGTGCCAGCAGCTTAGTAGACACTGAAGCTTTCTTT CASSLVDTEAFF
. TRBD1 TRBJ2-2 TRBV29-1 TGCAGCGTTGACCGGACAGGAAACACCGGGGAGCTGTTTTTT CSVDRTGNTGELFF
. . TRBJ1-2 TRBV7-2 TGTGCCAGCAGTCCGGGCCAGTTATCTATTGGCTACACCTTC CASSPGQLSIGYTF
. . TRBJ2-1 TRBV12-5 TGTGCTAGTGGTTTGAGCTCCTACAATGAGCAGTTCTTC CASGLSSYNEQFF
once . TRBJ2-3 TRBV6-1 TGTGCCAGCAGTGCGGGTCATGGGGGAAATACGCAGTATTTT CASSAGHGGNTQYF
. TRBD2 TRBJ2-1 TRBV10-3 TGTGCCACTGGGGGCCTACTAGCGGGAAAAGACAATGAGCAGTTCTTC CATGGLLAGKDNEQFF
. . TRBJ2-7 TRBV7-6 TGTGCCAGCAGCTTAGGACAGGCTTCCTCCTACGAGCAGTACTTC CASSLGQASSYEQYF
once TRBD2 TRBJ2-1 TRBV4-2 TGTGCCAGCAGCCAAGATGAGATAGCGGGAGAGAAGCAGTTCTTC CASSQDEIAGEKQFF
. TRBD1 TRBJ1-5 TRBV10-3 TGTGCCACCACAGGGGTGCGGGATCAGCCCCAGCATTTT CATTGVRDQPQHF
once . TRBJ2-2 TRBV5-5 TGTGCCAGCAGCTCTTCGCGAACCGGGGAGCTGTTTTTT CASSSSRTGELFF
. . TRBJ2-1 TRBV19 TGTGCCAGTAGTATATTATCGGGGAATGAGCAGTTCTTC CASSILSGNEQFF
. . TRBJ2-5 TRBV9 TGTGCCAGCAGCGTAGCCCCAGGGGAAAGGACCCAGTACTTC CASSVAPGERTQYF
. TRBD1 TRBJ1-1 TRBV6-5 TGTGCCAGCAGTTTTACCGGGACAGGGTCCATGGCTTTCTTT CASSFTGTGSMAFF
. TRBD1 TRBJ1-2 TRBV7-2 TGTGCCAGCAGCTTAGCCCCGGGACAGGGGATTCATGGCTACACCTTC CASSLAPGQGIHGYTF
. TRBD2 TRBJ2-1 TRBV2 TGTGCCAGCAGTGGGTTAGCGGGGTCGCTAGTCCAAGAGCAGTTCTTC CASSGLAGSLVQEQFF
. . TRBJ2-5 TRBV11-3 TGTGCCAGCAGCTTACAGGGCCCAGAGACCCAGTACTTC CASSLQGPETQYF
. . TRBJ1-2 TRBV4-3 TGCGCCAGCAGCCAAGAAAGAGGTCTGGGCTATGGCTACACCTTC CASSQERGLGYGYTF
. . TRBJ2-2 TRBV6-5 TGTGCCAGCAGTACAGACTTGGCTGACACCGGGGAGCTGTTTTTT CASSTDLADTGELFF
. . TRBJ2-7 TRBV6-6 TGTGCCAGCAGTTACCAATCGGGTCTTGGCGAGCAGTACTTC CASSYQSGLGEQYF
. . TRBJ2-5 TRBV20-1 TGCAGTGCCCCCGGGGAAGAGACCCAGTACTTC CSAPGEETQYF
. . TRBJ1-5 TRBV28 TGTGCCAGCCACGACGGGGGAATACAGCCCCAGCATTTT CASHDGGIQPQHF
. TRBD1 TRBJ1-2 TRBV19 TGTGCCAGTAGTATACCGACGGGACAGAAGGCTAGTGGCTACACCTTC CASSIPTGQKASGYTF
. . TRBJ2-1 TRBV7-9 TGTGCCAGCAGACAACACGGCAGCTCCTACAATGAGCAGTTCTTC CASRQHGSSYNEQFF
once TRBD2 TRBJ2-3 TRBV19 TGTGCCAGTAGTAGGACTAGCGGGATAGATACGCAGTATTTT CASSRTSGIDTQYF
once . TRBJ2-1 TRBV29-1 TGCAGCGTTTCCTCGAGCTCCTACAATGAGCAGTTCTTC CSVSSSSYNEQFF
. . TRBJ1-2 TRBV5-8 TGTGCCAGCAGCTTCGACGGCTGGGTAGGTGGCTACACCTTC CASSFDGWVGGYTF
. . TRBJ2-4 TRBV18 TGTGCCAGCTCACCACCAGCTCCAAGCAAAAACATTCAGTACTTC CASSPPAPSKNIQYF
once . TRBJ2-2 TRBV7-3 TGTGCCAGCAGCTTAAGGAGAGGCGGGGAGCTGTTTTTT CASSLRRGGELFF
. TRBD1 TRBJ1-1 TRBV2 TGTGCCAGCAGGGAGGACAGGGCGGACACTGAAGCTTTCTTT CASREDRADTEAFF
. TRBD1 TRBJ2-3 TRBV6-1 TGTGCCAGCGGGACAGGGGACACAGATACGCAGTATTTT CASGTGDTDTQYF
. . TRBJ2-1 TRBV19 TGTGCCACTCGTGGACAGCCCTACAATGAGCAGTTCTTC CATRGQPYNEQFF
. TRBD1 TRBJ1-2 TRBV4-1 TGCGCCAGCAGCCAACCTACGACCTTCACCGGGACAGGGGAAGGTAAAGGCTACACCTTC CASSQPTTFTGTGEGKGYTF
. TRBD2 TRBJ2-1 TRBV5-1 TGCGCCAGCAGCCCGTCGTTGGGTAGCGGGAGCCTCGAGCAGTTCTTC CASSPSLGSGSLEQFF
. . TRBJ1-3 TRBV7-7 TGTGCCAGCAGCTCCGGGGCCTCTGCGGGGAACACCATATATTTT CASSSGASAGNTIYF
. . TRBJ1-6 TRBV28 TGTGCCAGCAGTTTAACGGCGAAGGGTGTGCGGGGTCTGAATTCACCCCTCCACTTT CASSLTAKGVRGLNSPLHF
. . TRBJ2-5 TRBV27 TGTGCCAGCAGTTTTTCATCCCCCCCAGGCACCCAGTACTTC CASSFSSPPGTQYF
. . TRBJ2-7 TRBV30 TGTGCCTGGAGTCACGGGACTTATACCTACGAGCAGTACTTC CAWSHGTYTYEQYF
. TRBD1 TRBJ1-2 TRBV6-8 TGTGCCAGCACCGACAGGGGAGGAGACTATGGCTACACCTTC CASTDRGGDYGYTF
. . TRBJ2-7 TRBV7-2 TGTGCCAGCAGCCCCGTCACACTAGTCGAGCAGTACTTC CASSPVTLVEQYF
. TRBD2 TRBJ2-7 TRBV5-1 TGCGCCAGCAGCTTGGGGACTAGCGGAGGTCGGTACGAGCAGTACTTC CASSLGTSGGRYEQYF
. . TRBJ2-5 TRBV12-5 TGTGCTAGTGGTTTCTTAGGGGGTGAGACCCAGTACTTC CASGFLGGETQYF
. . TRBJ1-5 TRBV30 TGTGCCTGGGGGACGGGCCTAAGCAATCAGCCCCAGCATTTT CAWGTGLSNQPQHF
. . TRBJ2-2 TRBV13 TGTGCCAGCAGCCCATCCGGTACCCCCGGGGGCACCGGGGAGCTGTTTTTT CASSPSGTPGGTGELFF
. TRBD2 TRBJ2-7 TRBV10-1 TGCGCCAGCAGTGATAGCGGGATCACCTACGAGCAGTACTTC CASSDSGITYEQYF
. . TRBJ2-3 TRBV27 TGTGCCAGCAGTTTTGGTCCAAGGCAGCTCACAGATACGCAGTATTTT CASSFGPRQLTDTQYF
. TRBD1 TRBJ1-2 TRBV7-6 TGTGCCAGCAGCCCTAGGACAGGAGACACTTCTGGCTACACCTTC CASSPRTGDTSGYTF
. TRBD2 TRBJ2-7 TRBV10-3 TGTGCCATCAGTGAGTCTGGTCTAGCGGGAGGGAAATACGAGCAGTACTTC CAISESGLAGGKYEQYF
. . TRBJ2-1 TRBV27 TGTGCCAGCAGTTTGGCCAGACACAATGAGCAGTTCTTC CASSLARHNEQFF
. TRBD1 TRBJ1-4 TRBV7-9 TGTGCCAGCAGCCCACCCCGGGACAGGGAATGGAGTGAAAAACTGTTTTTT CASSPPRDREWSEKLFF
. TRBD2 TRBJ2-3 TRBV7-2 TGTGCCAGCAGCATGAATAGCGGGGTTAGCACAGATACGCAGTATTTT CASSMNSGVSTDTQYF